A selection of T cell receptor beta chains follows, all from one sample in a study of tumor-infiltrating lymphocytes in localized non-small cell lung cancer. TCRdb keeps only in-frame clones here, not all; method: immunoSEQ multiplex PCR. The profile shows about 14,000 clones, roughly 76% of them singletons. Sequenced material: lung tumor tissue. The receptors shown here come from a human donor with non-small cell lung cancer. Both conserved end residues are part of each CDR3. A D gene is named only where the DNA matches it firmly. Rows give clone size only sometimes, using once, few, many, or a class for an expanded clone.

d_gene	j_gene	v_gene	abundance	CDR3aa	CDR3nt
NA	TRBJ2-2	TRBV2	few	CASRDVFPGELFF	TGTGCCAGCAGAGACGTCTTCCCCGGGGAGCTGTTTTTT
TRBD2	TRBJ2-4	TRBV4-3	NA	CASSQETGGYIQYF	TGCGCCAGCAGCCAAGAAACGGGAGGGTACATTCAGTACTTC
NA	TRBJ2-6	TRBV27	NA	CASKRSGANVLTF	TGTGCCAGCAAGAGGTCTGGGGCCAACGTCCTGACTTTC
NA	TRBJ2-3	TRBV11-1	once	CASSRLVTDTQYF	TGTGCCAGCAGCCGACTAGTAACAGATACGCAGTATTTT
TRBD1	TRBJ1-4	TRBV11-2	NA	CASSWTGFSEKLFF	TGTGCCAGCAGCTGGACAGGGTTTAGCGAAAAACTGTTTTTT
TRBD1	TRBJ2-7	TRBV18	NA	CASSWIGTGSSYEQYF	TGTGCCAGCTCATGGATAGGGACAGGGAGCTCCTACGAGCAGTACTTC
TRBD1	TRBJ2-6	TRBV5-4	NA	CASSLQGSGANVLTF	TGTGCCAGCAGCTTACAGGGGTCTGGGGCCAACGTCCTGACTTTC
TRBD1	TRBJ1-1	TRBV28	NA	CASSLTGVTEAFF	TGTGCCAGCAGTTTAACAGGGGTAACTGAAGCTTTCTTT
NA	TRBJ2-5	TRBV5-1	NA	CASSLDRETQYF	TGCGCCAGCAGCTTGGACAGGGAGACCCAGTACTTC
TRBD2	TRBJ2-3	TRBV13	once	CASSLPLAGVNTQYF	TGTGCCAGCAGCTTACCTCTAGCGGGAGTAAATACGCAGTATTTT
NA	TRBJ2-2	TRBV7-2	NA	CASRLNTGELFF	TGTGCCAGCAGACTGAACACCGGGGAGCTGTTTTTT
NA	TRBJ2-1	TRBV19	few	CATIPPGYNEQFF	TGTGCCACCATACCCCCCGGCTACAATGAGCAGTTCTTC
NA	TRBJ2-3	TRBV27	few	CASLKGGTQYF	TGTGCCAGCCTTAAAGGGGGTACGCAGTATTTT
TRBD2	TRBJ2-3	TRBV5-5	NA	CASSLTGLGDTQYF	TGTGCCAGCAGCTTGACAGGACTAGGGGATACGCAGTATTTT
NA	TRBJ2-1	TRBV2	NA	CASSEGGGTLYNEQFF	TGTGCCAGCAGTGAAGGAGGGGGGACCCTATACAATGAGCAGTTCTTC
NA	TRBJ2-4	TRBV18	few	CASSPLLAPKNIQYF	TGTGCCAGCTCACCGCTACTAGCTCCCAAAAACATTCAGTACTTC
TRBD2	TRBJ2-1	TRBV7-7	NA	CASSSGTSGDNEQFF	TGTGCTAGCAGCTCCGGGACTAGCGGGGACAATGAGCAGTTCTTC
NA	TRBJ1-2	TRBV5-1	NA	CASSLQDTSGYTF	TGCGCCAGCAGCTTGCAGGACACTTCGGGCTACACCTTC
NA	TRBJ1-1	TRBV14	NA	CASSQESSGVSAFF	TGTGCCAGCAGCCAAGAGTCGTCAGGGGTTTCGGCTTTCTTT
NA	TRBJ1-3	TRBV9	NA	CASSGGEGSGNTIYF	TGTGCCAGCAGCGGGGGCGAAGGCAGTGGAAACACCATATATTTT
NA	TRBJ2-5	TRBV5-5	NA	CASSLDTGSLRKTQYF	TGTGCCAGCAGCTTGGATACAGGGAGCCTTCGGAAGACCCAGTACTTC
TRBD2	TRBJ2-7	TRBV6-6	NA	CASNRPTSGRFGEQYF	TGTGCCAGCAATCGTCCGACTAGCGGGAGATTCGGCGAGCAGTACTTC
NA	TRBJ1-4	TRBV10-3	once	CAISRAYNEKLFF	TGTGCCATCAGTCGGGCGTATAATGAAAAACTGTTTTTT
NA	TRBJ1-3	TRBV14	NA	CASSQEKGRSGNTIYF	TGTGCCAGCAGCCAAGAAAAGGGGAGGTCTGGAAACACCATATATTTT
NA	TRBJ2-7	TRBV7-3	NA	CASSSEHTDSYEQYF	TGTGCCAGCAGCTCCGAGCATACGGACTCCTACGAGCAGTACTTC
NA	TRBJ1-5	TRBV10-2	few	CASKRGTDHQPQHF	TGCGCCAGCAAGAGGGGGACGGATCATCAGCCCCAGCATTTT
TRBD1	TRBJ1-6	TRBV19	NA	CASSIVVGTGNSPLHF	TGTGCCAGTAGTATTGTGGTCGGGACAGGGAATTCACCCCTCCACTTT
NA	TRBJ2-5	TRBV2	NA	CASGFEQETQYF	TGTGCCAGCGGGTTTGAGCAAGAGACCCAGTACTTC
TRBD2	TRBJ2-1	TRBV6-4	NA	CASSPSSGGVNEQFF	TGTGCCAGCAGTCCATCTAGCGGAGGGGTTAATGAGCAGTTCTTC
TRBD1	TRBJ2-1	TRBV7-2	NA	CASSRGQGLYNEQFF	TGTGCCAGCAGCCGGGGACAGGGTCTCTACAATGAGCAGTTCTTC
TRBD1	TRBJ2-1	TRBV14	once	CASGTGQRSYNEQFF	TGTGCCAGCGGCACGGGACAGCGCTCCTACAATGAGCAGTTCTTC
NA	TRBJ2-5	TRBV9	NA	CASSVVQGGQETQYF	TGTGCCAGCAGCGTAGTACAGGGAGGACAAGAGACCCAGTACTTC
NA	TRBJ2-5	TRBV5-6	NA	CASSLAVATGGETQYF	TGTGCCAGCAGCTTGGCCGTAGCCACAGGAGGCGAGACCCAGTACTTC
NA	TRBJ2-7	TRBV29-1	NA	CSVEEQWNEQYF	TGCAGCGTTGAAGAGCAATGGAACGAGCAGTACTTC
TRBD2	TRBJ2-1	TRBV27	NA	CASRTGLARDEQFF	TGTGCCAGCAGGACGGGACTAGCGAGGGATGAGCAGTTCTTC
TRBD2	TRBJ2-1	TRBV4-3	NA	CASSQDQKTSGSEQFF	TGCGCCAGCAGCCAAGATCAAAAGACTAGCGGGAGTGAGCAGTTCTTC
NA	TRBJ1-5	TRBV12-5	NA	CASGPRGGPDNQPQHF	TGTGCTAGTGGTCCTCGGGGAGGGCCGGACAATCAGCCCCAGCATTTT
TRBD1	TRBJ1-4	TRBV7-4	NA	CASSSTGANEKLFF	TGTGCCAGCAGCTCGACAGGGGCTAATGAAAAACTGTTTTTT
NA	TRBJ2-5	TRBV5-1	NA	CASSLIFRRGQETQYF	TGCGCCAGCAGCTTGATATTCCGGAGGGGACAAGAGACCCAGTACTTC
NA	TRBJ2-2	TRBV7-6	NA	CASSLGPESTGELFF	TGTGCCAGCAGCTTAGGTCCAGAGAGCACCGGGGAGCTGTTTTTT
TRBD2	TRBJ2-7	TRBV6-5	NA	CASSYFVSGSYEQYF	TGTGCCAGCAGTTACTTTGTTAGCGGGAGTTACGAGCAGTACTTC
NA	TRBJ2-7	TRBV4-2	NA	CASSQQQGSYEQYF	TGTGCCAGCAGCCAGCAACAGGGATCCTACGAGCAGTACTTC
TRBD2	TRBJ2-1	TRBV7-2	NA	CASSQGTSGSRQFF	TGTGCCAGCAGCCAGGGGACTAGCGGGAGTAGACAGTTCTTC
NA	TRBJ1-1	TRBV29-1	NA	CSVLFRETEAFF	TGCAGCGTGTTATTTAGGGAGACTGAAGCTTTCTTT
TRBD1	TRBJ1-2	TRBV19	NA	CASSGTGGAGYGYTF	TGTGCCAGTAGTGGTACAGGGGGCGCTGGCTATGGCTACACCTTC
TRBD1	TRBJ1-5	TRBV7-9	NA	CASSLTGTGGNQPQHF	TGTGCCAGCAGCCTCACCGGGACAGGGGGCAATCAGCCCCAGCATTTT
NA	TRBJ1-5	TRBV5-5	once	CASSFYQPQHF	TGTGCCAGCAGCTTTTATCAGCCCCAGCATTTT
NA	TRBJ1-2	TRBV10-1	NA	CASRLKTGTPANYGYTF	TGCGCCAGCAGACTAAAAACCGGGACACCAGCTAACTATGGCTACACCTTC
TRBD1	TRBJ1-4	TRBV11-3	NA	CASSLLGRGGEKLFF	TGTGCCAGCAGCTTATTGGGCAGGGGGGGCGAAAAACTGTTTTTT
NA	TRBJ1-2	TRBV10-1	NA	CASSDRTPYGYTF	TGCGCCAGCAGCGACCGGACCCCGTATGGCTACACCTTC
TRBD2	TRBJ2-1	TRBV7-2	NA	CASSFEPSGNNEQFF	TGTGCCAGCAGCTTCGAGCCTAGCGGGAACAATGAGCAGTTCTTC
NA	TRBJ1-2	TRBV5-4	few	CASSLFYIEGGYTF	TGTGCCAGCAGCTTGTTTTATATCGAGGGAGGCTACACCTTC
TRBD2	TRBJ2-1	TRBV7-2	few	CASSWGAGEGNEQFF	TGTGCCAGCAGCTGGGGAGCGGGAGAGGGCAATGAGCAGTTCTTC